This record looks at one T cell receptor (beta chain) sequence and its context. What this receptor recognizes is not known. No much larger clonotype is one base removed from it; base qualities were not supplied. On an AutoMACS, CD4+ and CD8+ cells were isolated via positive magnetic bead selection, and their purity was verified by flow cytometry. After a first flow cytometry screen using a TCR V beta antibody panel, clonal expansions were characterized through TCRB deep sequencing of sorted CD8+ fractions. Peripheral blood mononuclear cells were isolated by Ficoll-Paque PLUS density gradient separation. Nucleospin Tissue or Tissue XS kits were used to extract DNA from CD4-enriched, CD8-enriched or PBMC samples, and a Qubit 2.0 fluorometer was used for quantification. This sample was included in a study of somatic mutations in cytotoxic T cells in rheumatoid arthritis (dated by TCRdb to 2016 to 2017). About the full investigation: Peripheral blood (about 28 ml EDTA) was collected from patients immediately after diagnosis and before any treatment began. A FACSAria II or Sony SH800 was used to flow-sort some V beta antibody-stained T-cell populations at nearly 100% purity, and TCRB sequencing was also done on sorted V beta1+ cells. TCRB deep sequencing covered about 60 patients with rheumatoid arthritis along with 15 to 25 healthy controls. Median age was essentially the same in the patient group and the control group. The study asked whether expanded CD8+ T-cell clones in newly diagnosed, untreated rheumatoid arthritis carry somatic mutations, and used TCRB deep sequencing to characterize clonality. What the research found in general, with its limitations: The largest CD8+ clone made up more than 20% of CD8+ cells in about an eighth of the roughly 60 patients, and blood and synovial fluid shared several identical CD8+ TCRB sequences. The slight TRBV07 underrepresentation in patients was not adjusted for multiple comparisons. It was unknown which antigens the expanded CD8+ clones targeted, and their absence from virus-specific databases did not exclude viral specificity. CD8+ T-cell clonality did not differ significantly between rheumatoid arthritis patients and age-matched healthy controls. CD8+ clonality increased with age in patients (Spearman r of about 0.49) but not in healthy controls.

The V and J ends are trimmed by 1 base and 2 bases, leaving 9 bases between them. CDR1 MNHEY and CDR2 SMNVEV were looked up in the germline V gene (reference sequence). Spanning cysteine to phenylalanine, the CDR3 consists of 14 amino acids. Kept here is only the CDR3 DNA, which spans 42 bases and is read in frame from base 1. Genomic DNA underwent TCRB CDR3 sequencing using the immunoSEQ assay. As for the original processing: Patient CD8+ clones larger than 1% were compared against published virus-specific TCRB sequences, and only a few matched. Nothing other than productive TCRB rearrangements was included in the analyses. A clone was defined by a unique TCRB CDR3 sequence, and clonality was computed as a productive clonality index based on Shannon entropy. To calculate repertoire overlap between two samples, the template counts of each clone were considered relative to each sample's total templates. Flow cytometry-measured V-gene usage correlated with V-gene usage from TCRB sequencing, with a Spearman r of less than 0.65. TCRdb limited this immuneACCESS table to in-frame rearrangements with V and J called. A share of clones is missing; checked studies link under half to unresolved V genes, and the rest is unexplained. The DNA was the basis for D and trimming; V, J and clone size are from that table. In this sample the table shows about 16,000 clones, more than 75% of which occur a single time. In total, the top ten clones hold 15% to 20% of the sample.

In this chain, TRBV27 is recombined with TRBJ2-7; no D segment can be confidently identified. Sequenced input: CD8+ T cells sorted from blood. The TCR was taken from a woman aged 45-65 years with rheumatoid arthritis. The bases are TGTGCCAGCAGTTTATACGTGGGGACCTACGAGCAGTACTTC. Its product reads: CASSLYVGTYEQYF.